This is a list of T cell receptor beta chains from one sample in a study of T-cell memory formation after mild COVID-19. Each CDR3 protein is one row after TCRdb ran MiXCR on the 5' RACE reads. The data hold hundreds of thousands of distinct CDR3 sequences, with less than 25% observed a single time. Sequences were obtained from PBMCs or a T cell subset sorted from them (not recorded which). The receptor source for this set is an adult woman who had mild COVID-19 (a few samples of this study predate the infection). Cell type and time point are not known. Both conserved end residues are part of each CDR3. Fields, in order: clone size, D gene, V gene, J gene, CDR3 DNA, CDR3 protein. The D gene is left open where the match is weak. Only part of the rows carry a size: once, few, many, or a class if the clone is expanded.

clone size: -
D gene: TRBD1
V gene: TRBV29-1
J gene: TRBJ1-5
CDR3 DNA: TGCAGCGTGGCGGGACAGAATAGCAATCAGCCCCAGCATTTT
CDR3 protein: CSVAGQNSNQPQHF

clone size: few
D gene: TRBD1
V gene: TRBV5-1
J gene: TRBJ2-5
CDR3 DNA: TGCGCCAGCAGCCGAAAAGACAGGGAGGAGACCCAGTACTTC
CDR3 protein: CASSRKDREETQYF

clone size: -
D gene: TRBD2
V gene: TRBV13
J gene: TRBJ2-7
CDR3 DNA: TGTGCCAGCAGCTGGGAGGGCACCGGGGACGAGCAGTACTTC
CDR3 protein: CASSWEGTGDEQYF

clone size: -
D gene: TRBD1
V gene: TRBV6-4
J gene: TRBJ2-1
CDR3 DNA: TGTGCCAGCAGATCAGGGCCACAGGGGAATGAGCAGTTCTTC
CDR3 protein: CASRSGPQGNEQFF

clone size: few
D gene: -
V gene: TRBV7-9
J gene: TRBJ2-2
CDR3 DNA: TGTGCCAGCAGCTTGGGGCAGGGAGACACCGGGGAGCTGTTTTTT
CDR3 protein: CASSLGQGDTGELFF

clone size: -
D gene: TRBD2
V gene: TRBV24-1
J gene: TRBJ2-7
CDR3 DNA: TGTGCCACCAGTGACGGACTAGCGGGAGGCCCCTACGAGCAGTACTTC
CDR3 protein: CATSDGLAGGPYEQYF

clone size: few
D gene: TRBD2
V gene: TRBV7-2
J gene: TRBJ2-1
CDR3 DNA: TGTGCCAGCAGCACCCCAACGGGGGGGGACTCCTACAATGAGCAGTTCTTC
CDR3 protein: CASSTPTGGDSYNEQFF

clone size: -
D gene: -
V gene: TRBV29-1
J gene: TRBJ2-1
CDR3 DNA: TGCAGCGTTGAGTCTACCGGTGAGCAGTTCTTC
CDR3 protein: CSVESTGEQFF

clone size: few
D gene: -
V gene: TRBV12-3/TRBV12-4
J gene: TRBJ2-1
CDR3 DNA: TGTGCCAGCAGTTCGCAGGAGTTTTCGAATGAGCAGTTCTTC
CDR3 protein: CASSSQEFSNEQFF

clone size: many
D gene: -
V gene: TRBV13
J gene: TRBJ2-1
CDR3 DNA: TGTGCCAGCAGCCGTACCGGGATTACATTTTCGGAGAGCTCCTACAATGAGCAGTTCTTC
CDR3 protein: CASSRTGITFSESSYNEQFF

clone size: -
D gene: -
V gene: TRBV6-1
J gene: TRBJ2-6
CDR3 DNA: TGTGCTATACGGACTGGGGCCAACGTCCTGACTTTC
CDR3 protein: CAIRTGANVLTF

clone size: -
D gene: -
V gene: TRBV19
J gene: TRBJ2-7
CDR3 DNA: TGTGCCAGTAGTATAGTGGGCGCTCCCGGAAACGAGCAGTACTTC
CDR3 protein: CASSIVGAPGNEQYF

clone size: many
D gene: TRBD1
V gene: TRBV4-3
J gene: TRBJ2-7
CDR3 DNA: TGCGCCAGCAGCCAAGTTCGGACAGGGGGCTACGAGCAGTACTTC
CDR3 protein: CASSQVRTGGYEQYF

clone size: few
D gene: TRBD1
V gene: TRBV19
J gene: TRBJ1-2
CDR3 DNA: TGTGCCAGTAGTATCGGACAGGGAGGTTATTCTGGCTACACCTTC
CDR3 protein: CASSIGQGGYSGYTF

clone size: -
D gene: -
V gene: TRBV18
J gene: TRBJ2-7
CDR3 DNA: TGTGCCAGCTCACCACCCTGGGACGGCACCTACGAGCAGTACTTC
CDR3 protein: CASSPPWDGTYEQYF

clone size: -
D gene: -
V gene: TRBV24-1
J gene: TRBJ2-3
CDR3 DNA: TGTGCCACCAGTGACTCGACTAGAGATACGCAGTATTTT
CDR3 protein: CATSDSTRDTQYF

clone size: many
D gene: -
V gene: TRBV15
J gene: TRBJ2-1
CDR3 DNA: TGTGCCACCAGCGAAACCCCGGACAGAAACAATGAGCAGTTCTTC
CDR3 protein: CATSETPDRNNEQFF

clone size: -
D gene: -
V gene: TRBV14
J gene: TRBJ1-1
CDR3 DNA: TGTGCCAGCAGCCAGCAGGGTCGTCGGGCTTTCTTT
CDR3 protein: CASSQQGRRAFF

clone size: many
D gene: -
V gene: TRBV5-1
J gene: TRBJ2-7
CDR3 DNA: TGCGCCAGCAGCTTGGATCGGGGTAGGGGAGGCGAGCAGTACTTC
CDR3 protein: CASSLDRGRGGEQYF

clone size: -
D gene: -
V gene: TRBV5-1
J gene: TRBJ2-7
CDR3 DNA: TGCGCCAGCAGCTTGAACAACTACGAGCAGTACTTC
CDR3 protein: CASSLNNYEQYF

clone size: -
D gene: -
V gene: TRBV7-2
J gene: TRBJ1-2
CDR3 DNA: TGTGCCAGCAGCTTGCCGACTGAGTTCTATGGCTACACCTTC
CDR3 protein: CASSLPTEFYGYTF

clone size: -
D gene: TRBD1
V gene: TRBV19
J gene: TRBJ1-2
CDR3 DNA: TGTGCCAGTATGGAAAGGGGGCAATTCTATGGCTACACCTTC
CDR3 protein: CASMERGQFYGYTF

clone size: few
D gene: TRBD1
V gene: TRBV12-3/TRBV12-4
J gene: TRBJ1-3
CDR3 DNA: TGTGCCAGCAGTCTGGGACAGGGGATCCCCTCTGGAAACACCATATATTTT
CDR3 protein: CASSLGQGIPSGNTIYF

clone size: few
D gene: TRBD2
V gene: TRBV3-1
J gene: TRBJ2-3
CDR3 DNA: TGTGCCAGCAGCCCCCCAATAGCGGGGGGTCCAGATACGCAGTATTTT
CDR3 protein: CASSPPIAGGPDTQYF

clone size: once
D gene: TRBD2
V gene: TRBV15
J gene: TRBJ2-7
CDR3 DNA: TGTGCCACCAGCAGATCCGGGACTAGTATCCACGAGCAGTACTTC
CDR3 protein: CATSRSGTSIHEQYF

clone size: -
D gene: TRBD2
V gene: TRBV5-1
J gene: TRBJ2-1
CDR3 DNA: TGCGCCAGCAGCTTGTACGCTAGCGGACCTAACAATGAGCAGTTCTTC
CDR3 protein: CASSLYASGPNNEQFF

clone size: -
D gene: -
V gene: TRBV20-1
J gene: TRBJ2-3
CDR3 DNA: TGCAGTGCCGACAGTGGGGGGGCCGGAGATACGCAGTATTTT
CDR3 protein: CSADSGGAGDTQYF

clone size: -
D gene: -
V gene: TRBV7-8
J gene: TRBJ1-2
CDR3 DNA: TGTGCCAGCAGCTTACAGGGACTCTACTATGGCTACACCTTC
CDR3 protein: CASSLQGLYYGYTF